This T cell receptor (beta chain) derives from a study of T cells in Graves' hyperthyroidism and ophthalmopathy. Turning to the study itself: Peripheral blood was collected at initial diagnosis, before any treatment.

RNA transcripts provided the source from which TCR beta CDR3 regions were amplified. The HTBI set primed first-round TCR CDR3 RT-PCR. TCRdb re-called the multiplex PCR reads through MiXCR, storing one row per CDR3 protein. The sample carries roughly 400,000 distinct CDR3 sequences, 11% to 15% recorded once. About this clonotype itself: Its antigen is unidentified.

The diagnostic basis comprised clinical symptoms, serum thyroxine and TRAb, thyroid ultrasound and orbital computed tomography. Study outcomes and limitations: Most clonotypes expanded in thyroid above 0.001 were likewise present in blood. Patients with ophthalmopathy were separated from those with stable hyperthyroidism by a 13 V-J model.

Germline assignment: CDR1 SGHVS and CDR2 FNYEAQ. Trimming cost V 7 bases and J 6 bases, with 29 bases left between them. This CDR3 comprises 18 residues. The TCR comes from a man aged 45-65 years with Graves' ophthalmopathy. This sequence joins TRBV7-6 and TRBJ2-3, with D tentatively TRBD2 (7 bases). The sequenced sample consisted of blood. CDR3 in DNA: TGTGCCAGCACACCAGGTGGAGGGAGGGGGTCCTTGGAGGATACGCAGTATTTT. It specifies CASTPGGGRGSLEDTQYF.